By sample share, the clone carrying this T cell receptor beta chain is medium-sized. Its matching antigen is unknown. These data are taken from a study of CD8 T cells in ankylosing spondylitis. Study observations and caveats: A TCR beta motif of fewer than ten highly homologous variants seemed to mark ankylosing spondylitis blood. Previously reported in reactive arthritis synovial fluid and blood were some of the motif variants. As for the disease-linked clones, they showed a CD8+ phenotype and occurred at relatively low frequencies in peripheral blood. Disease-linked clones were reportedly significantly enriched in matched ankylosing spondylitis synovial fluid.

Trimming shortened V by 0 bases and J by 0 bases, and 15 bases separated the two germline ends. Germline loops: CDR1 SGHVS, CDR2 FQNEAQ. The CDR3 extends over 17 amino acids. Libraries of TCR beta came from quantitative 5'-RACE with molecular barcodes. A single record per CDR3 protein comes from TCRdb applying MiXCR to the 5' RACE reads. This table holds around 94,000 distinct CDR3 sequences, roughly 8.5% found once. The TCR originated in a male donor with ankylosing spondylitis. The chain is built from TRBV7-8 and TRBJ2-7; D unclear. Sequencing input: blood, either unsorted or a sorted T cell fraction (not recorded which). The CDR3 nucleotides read TGTGCCAGCAGCTTAGCTTTGGCAGATCATAGCTCCTACGAGCAGTACTTC. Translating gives CASSLALADHSSYEQYF.